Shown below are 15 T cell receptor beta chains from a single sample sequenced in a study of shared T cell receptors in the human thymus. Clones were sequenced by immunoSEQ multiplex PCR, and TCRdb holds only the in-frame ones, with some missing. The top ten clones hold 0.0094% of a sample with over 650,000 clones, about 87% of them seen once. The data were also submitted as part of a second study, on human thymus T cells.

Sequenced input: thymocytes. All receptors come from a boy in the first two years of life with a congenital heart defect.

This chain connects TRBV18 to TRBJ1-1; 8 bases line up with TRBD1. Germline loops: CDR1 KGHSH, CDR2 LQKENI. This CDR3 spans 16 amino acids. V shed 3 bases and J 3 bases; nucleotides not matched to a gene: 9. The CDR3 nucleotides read TGTGCCAGCTCACCGAGGACAGGGCGGGTCGACACTGAAGCTTTCTTT. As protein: CASSPRTGRVDTEAFF.

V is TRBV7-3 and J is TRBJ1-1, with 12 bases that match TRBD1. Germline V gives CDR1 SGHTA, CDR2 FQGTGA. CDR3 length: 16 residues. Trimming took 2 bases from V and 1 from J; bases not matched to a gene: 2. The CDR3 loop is CASSLWGQGANTEAFF. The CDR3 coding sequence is TGTGCCAGCAGCTTATGGGGACAGGGGGCGAACACTGAAGCTTTCTTT.

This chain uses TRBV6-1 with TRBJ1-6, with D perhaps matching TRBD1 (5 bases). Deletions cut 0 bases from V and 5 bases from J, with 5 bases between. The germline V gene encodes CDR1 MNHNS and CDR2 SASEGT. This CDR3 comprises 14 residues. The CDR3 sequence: CASSEATDNSPLHF. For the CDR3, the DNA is TGTGCCAGCAGTGAAGCGACAGATAATTCACCCCTCCACTTT.

The CDR3 DNA follows: TGTGCCAGCAGCTCAGATAACGGGACAGGGGAATTAAGGTCCTACGAGCAGTACTTC. It yields the protein CASSSDNGTGELRSYEQYF. The genes are TRBV7-6 and TRBJ2-7; TRBD1 aligns across 10 bases. The length of the CDR3 is 19 residues. The junction had 16 bases not matched to a gene; V was cut back by 4 bases and J by 1 base. The germline V gene has CDR1 SGHVS and CDR2 FNYEAQ.

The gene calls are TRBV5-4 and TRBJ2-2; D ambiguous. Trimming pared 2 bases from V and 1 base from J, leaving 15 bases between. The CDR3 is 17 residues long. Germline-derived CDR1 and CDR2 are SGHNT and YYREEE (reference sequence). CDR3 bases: TGTGCCAGCAGCTTAAGGTTAGCCGGCTGGAACACCGGGGAGCTGTTTTTT. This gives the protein CASSLRLAGWNTGELFF.

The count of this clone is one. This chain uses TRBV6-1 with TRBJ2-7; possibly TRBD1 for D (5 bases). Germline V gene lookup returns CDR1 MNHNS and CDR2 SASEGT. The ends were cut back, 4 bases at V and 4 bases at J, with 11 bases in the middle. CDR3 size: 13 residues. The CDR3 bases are TGTGCCAGCAGTGTACAGGCCTCATACGAGCAGTACTTC. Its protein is CASSVQASYEQYF.

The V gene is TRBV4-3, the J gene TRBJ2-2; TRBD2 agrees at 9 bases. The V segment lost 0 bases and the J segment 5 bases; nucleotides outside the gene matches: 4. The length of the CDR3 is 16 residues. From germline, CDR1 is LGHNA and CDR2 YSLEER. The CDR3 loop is CASSQEVLAGTGELFF. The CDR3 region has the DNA TGCGCCAGCAGCCAAGAAGTCCTAGCGGGAACCGGGGAGCTGTTTTTT.

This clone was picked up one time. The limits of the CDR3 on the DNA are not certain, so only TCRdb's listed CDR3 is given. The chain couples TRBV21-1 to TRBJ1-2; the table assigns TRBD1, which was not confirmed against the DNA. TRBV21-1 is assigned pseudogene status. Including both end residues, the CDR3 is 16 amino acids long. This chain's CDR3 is CASSERVGQGAGGYTF.

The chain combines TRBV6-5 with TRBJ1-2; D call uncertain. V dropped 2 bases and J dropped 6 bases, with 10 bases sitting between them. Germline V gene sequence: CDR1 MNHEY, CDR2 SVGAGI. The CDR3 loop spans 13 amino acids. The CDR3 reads CASSYPSGNGYTF. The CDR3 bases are TGTGCCAGCAGTTACCCCAGCGGGAATGGCTACACCTTC.

This chain's CDR3 is CASSCSAPLDTQRYGYTF. CDR3 bases: TGTGCCAGCAGCTGTTCGGCGCCCCTGGACACCCAACGGTATGGCTACACCTTC. The chain recombines TRBV5-6 with TRBJ1-2; D perhaps matches TRBD1 (5 bases). The CDR3 covers 18 residues. In germline, CDR1 is SGHDT, CDR2 YYEEEE. Between the trimmed V and J ends, which lost 3 bases and 5 bases, there was a span of 26 bases.

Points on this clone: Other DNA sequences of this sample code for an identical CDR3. CDR3 residues: CASSLTGSNQPQHF. Written as DNA, the CDR3 is TGTGCCAGCAGTTTAACAGGTAGCAATCAGCCCCAGCATTTT. This chain uses TRBV27 with TRBJ1-5; possible D gene TRBD1, 5 bases. Germline assignment: CDR1 MNHEY and CDR2 SMNVEV (reference sequence). The CDR3 sequence is 14 residues long. The V gene lost 2 bases and the J gene lost 0 bases, with 5 bases spanning the gap.

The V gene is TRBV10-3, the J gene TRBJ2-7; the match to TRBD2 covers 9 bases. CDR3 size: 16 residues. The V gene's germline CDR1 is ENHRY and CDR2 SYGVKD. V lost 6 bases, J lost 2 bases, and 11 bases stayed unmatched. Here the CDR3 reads CAISRTSVNLPYEQYF. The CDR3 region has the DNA TGTGCCATCAGCCGGACTAGCGTAAACCTTCCCTACGAGCAGTACTTC.

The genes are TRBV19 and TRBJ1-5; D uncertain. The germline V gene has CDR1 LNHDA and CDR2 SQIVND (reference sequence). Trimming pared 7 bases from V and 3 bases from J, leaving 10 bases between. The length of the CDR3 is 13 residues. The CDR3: CASTRSPNQPQHF. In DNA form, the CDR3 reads TGTGCCAGTACCCGGAGTCCCAATCAGCCCCAGCATTTT.

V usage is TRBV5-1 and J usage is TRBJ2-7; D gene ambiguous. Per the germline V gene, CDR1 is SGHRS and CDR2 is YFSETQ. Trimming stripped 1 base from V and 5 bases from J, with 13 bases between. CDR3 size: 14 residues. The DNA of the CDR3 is TGCGCCAGCAGCTTGTCCGGGTCCCAGAACGAGCAGTACTTC. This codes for CASSLSGSQNEQYF.

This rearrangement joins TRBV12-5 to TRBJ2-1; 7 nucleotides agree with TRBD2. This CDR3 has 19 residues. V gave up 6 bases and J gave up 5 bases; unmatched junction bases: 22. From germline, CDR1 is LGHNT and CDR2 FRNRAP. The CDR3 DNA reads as TGTGCTAGTGGCTCCTCCTTAGGGCCAAGCCTGGGAGGGAACAATGAGCAGTTCTTC. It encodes CASGSSLGPSLGGNNEQFF.